This T cell receptor (beta chain) was identified during a study of cytomegalovirus exposure and HLA in healthy donors. General study findings and limits: A highly shared variant cluster was judged a likely technical artifact. In a later analysis, a missense DCLRE1C variant was linked to TCR beta V- and J-gene trimming. Within a later analysis, the majority of CMV-associated TCR beta chains appeared HLA-restricted.

This clone has just a few counts. Its antigen is as yet unknown. The PCR made use of 60 Vbeta and 13 Jbeta primers. Assay: immunoSEQ multiplex PCR; the TCRdb copy retains only in-frame clones and omits some. The data show around 150,000 clones, about 76% seen once. Per germline, CDR1 SGHRS and CDR2 YFSETQ. V was cut by 0 bases and J by 3 bases, with 10 bases left in between. The CDR3 is 14 amino acids. Sequencing was done on a sample of PBMCs. This chain connects TRBV5-1 to TRBJ2-7; D is perhaps TRBD1 (5 bases). This sequence originates from a woman aged 40 to 55 in good health and CMV-seropositive. This chain's CDR3 is CASSLDQGNYEQYF. In DNA form, the CDR3 reads TGCGCCAGCAGCTTGGATCAGGGTAACTACGAGCAGTACTTC.